The clone carrying this TCR beta chain was observed at least ten times. The study built unsorted libraries from 2 million PBMCs kept at -80 C. This sample stems from a study of neurological immune-mediated disorders. The CDR3 is 15 residues long. The germline V gene encodes CDR1 DFQATT and CDR2 SNEGSKA (reference sequence). V was cut by 5 bases and J by 7 bases, with 21 bases left in between. With 10-nucleotide random UMIs, 5'RACE was used to make the cDNA. Each CDR3 protein is one row after TCRdb ran MiXCR on the 5' RACE reads. Of about 120,000 distinct CDR3 sequences in the sample, roughly 3.2% were seen once.

The receptor comes from a woman in her 30s with multiple sclerosis. The chain employs TRBV20-1 and TRBJ2-1; D could derive from TRBD1 or TRBD2 (5 bases each). The sample consisted of PBMCs. CDR3 residues: CSAALGTRAGNEQFF. CDR3 in DNA: TGCAGTGCTGCCTTAGGGACCCGTGCCGGTAATGAGCAGTTCTTC.